The 32 T cell receptor beta chains below all came from one sample that was sequenced in a study of blood T cell repertoires in COVID-19. Sequencing used immunoSEQ multiplex PCR; TCRdb keeps in-frame clones, though not all of them. Of approximately 140,000 clones listed, roughly 90% are singletons. The material sequenced was PBMCs or T cells enriched from blood (not recorded which). Receptor source: a middle-aged woman who had been exposed to COVID-19.

This sequence joins TRBV18 and TRBJ2-3, with D maybe TRBD1 (6 bases). The CDR3 has 17 amino acids. Trimming shortened V by 6 bases and J by 1 base, and 20 bases separated the two germline ends. Germline loops: CDR1 KGHSH, CDR2 LQKENI. CDR3 residues: CASSPPGTSNRTDTQYF. CDR3 in DNA: TGTGCCAGCTCCCCCCCCGGGACATCAAACCGCACAGATACGCAGTATTTT.

The gene calls are TRBV18 and TRBJ2-5; D is unclear. The CDR3 covers 14 residues. Germline V gene lookup returns CDR1 KGHSH and CDR2 LQKENI. V was clipped by 3 bases and J by 0 bases, with 8 bases between them. The CDR3 DNA reads as TGTGCCAGCTCACCTGGCATGAACCAAGAGACCCAGTACTTC. As protein: CASSPGMNQETQYF. Complete variable domain (other parts from reference TRBV18 and TRBJ2-5): NAGVMQNPRHLVRRRGQEARLRCSPMKGHSHVYWYRQLPEEGLKFMVYLQKENIIDESGMPKERFSAEFPKEGPSILRIQQVVRGDSAAYFCASSPGMNQETQYFGPGTRLLVL.

The chain employs TRBV27 and TRBJ1-1; no reliable D call. The V gene lost 2 bases and the J gene lost 7 bases, with 11 bases spanning the gap. The CDR3 contains 13 residues. Germline CDR1 MNHEY, CDR2 SMNVEV (reference sequence). CDR3 sequence: CASSLRPRGEAFF. As DNA, the CDR3 is TGTGCCAGCAGTTTACGACCCCGGGGTGAAGCTTTCTTT.

This clone was picked up a small number of times. The rearrangement uses TRBV14 and TRBJ2-1; D may be TRBD2 (6 bases). This CDR3 has 12 residues. Trimming pared 3 bases from V and 12 bases from J, leaving 12 bases between. Per the germline V gene, CDR1 is SGHDN and CDR2 is FVKESK. CDR3 in DNA: TGTGCCAGCAGCCACCCGCGGGGTGGGCAGTTCTTC. Amino acids: CASSHPRGGQFF. The whole variable domain, filled in from reference TRBV14 and TRBJ2-1, reads EAGVTQFPSHSVIEKGQTVTLRCDPISGHDNLYWYRRVMGKEIKFLLHFVKESKQDESGMPNNRFLAERTGGTYSTLKVQPAELEDSGVYFCASSHPRGGQFFGPGTRLTVL.

This clone was observed once. This sequence joins TRBV6-5 and TRBJ2-2; the match to TRBD2 covers 9 bases. The trim removed 6 bases at V and 6 bases at J, leaving 2 bases unmatched. Germline CDR1 is MNHEY and CDR2 is SVGAGI. The CDR3 is 13 amino acids. CDR3 coding DNA: TGTGCCAGCAGGTGGACTAGCGCCGGGGAGCTGTTTTTT. This gives the protein CASRWTSAGELFF.

J is TRBJ2-7 and V is TRBV18, with TRBD2 matching 7 bases. In germline, CDR1 is KGHSH, CDR2 LQKENI. J was trimmed by 2 bases and V by 3 bases; bases with no gene match: 10. The CDR3 has 16 residues. CDR3 residues: CASSPPIAGLTYEQYF. As DNA, the CDR3 is TGTGCCAGCTCACCCCCGATAGCGGGCCTAACCTACGAGCAGTACTTC.

The rearrangement links TRBV19 to TRBJ1-5, with a tentative D call TRBD1 (5 bases). V was pared by 5 bases and J by 4 bases, with 9 bases between. The CDR3 sequence is 13 residues long. CDR1 and CDR2 from the germline V gene are LNHDA and SQIVND (reference sequence). CDR3: CASSWGDNQPQHF. The CDR3 bases are TGTGCCAGTAGTTGGGGGGATAATCAGCCCCAGCATTTT.

This chain joins TRBV5-1 and TRBJ2-3, with 9 bases fitting TRBD1. V lost 8 bases to trimming and J lost 3 bases; unmatched junction nucleotides: 7. This CDR3 has 14 residues. Germline loops: CDR1 SGHRS, CDR2 YFSETQ. The CDR3 region is CASRTGGGTDTQYF. The CDR3 nucleotides are TGCGCCAGTCGAACAGGGGGCGGGACAGATACGCAGTATTTT.

The J gene is TRBJ2-1, the V gene TRBV14; tentative D call: TRBD1 (5 bases). Germline CDR1 reads SGHDN; CDR2 reads FVKESK. V gave up 3 bases and J gave up 6 bases, with 9 bases separating them. The CDR3 is made up of 13 amino acids. The chain's CDR3 is CASSQIRGNEQFF. The CDR3 DNA reads TGTGCCAGCAGCCAGATTAGGGGCAATGAGCAGTTCTTC.

The rearrangement uses TRBV2 and TRBJ1-4; D might be TRBD1 (5 bases). The CDR3 sequence is 13 residues long. Germline V gene data show CDR1 as SNHLY and CDR2 as FYNNEI. Trimming took off 11 bases at V and 5 bases at J, with 15 bases between the two ends. This CDR3 reads CAGSRAINEKLFF. The CDR3 bases are TGTGCCGGTTCCAGGGCGATCAATGAAAAACTGTTTTTT.

The chain couples TRBV21-1 to TRBJ1-6. TRBV21-1 is listed as a pseudogene. The CDR3 runs 11 residues. The DNA for the CDR3 is TGTGCCGGGAAGCGGAATTCACCCCTCCACTTT. Translating it yields CAGKRNSPLHF.

V usage is TRBV6-1 and J usage is TRBJ1-1; TRBD1 aligns across 9 bases. This CDR3 spans 15 amino acids. Trimming cost V 6 bases and J 5 bases; bases outside gene matches: 10. Per germline, CDR1 MNHNS and CDR2 SASEGT. The CDR3 nucleotides read TGTGCCAGCAGCCTCTCGGACAGGGGTCGGACTGAAGCTTTCTTT. Protein product: CASSLSDRGRTEAFF.

This clone was picked up a small number of times. V gene TRBV28 combines with J gene TRBJ1-2, with D perhaps TRBD1 (5 bases). CDR3 length equals 15 residues. CDR1 is MDHEN, CDR2 SYDVKM, per germline. CDR3 amino acids: CAIRDGGTGNYGYTF. The CDR3 nucleotides read TGTGCAATCAGGGACGGAGGGACCGGGAACTATGGCTACACCTTC.

V usage is TRBV2 and J usage is TRBJ1-1; the D is unclear. V was trimmed by 6 bases and J by 5 bases, leaving 10 bases between them. CDR3 length: 12 residues. Germline V gene data show CDR1 as SNHLY and CDR2 as FYNNEI. Here the CDR3 DNA reads TGTGCCAGCAGGGGGAGAGGTACTGAAGCTTTCTTT. This gives the protein CASRGRGTEAFF.

V usage is TRBV7-9 and J usage is TRBJ1-1; unclear D gene. The ends were cut back, 4 bases at V and 9 bases at J, with 15 bases in the middle. This CDR3 region has 13 residues. Germline V gene data show CDR1 as SEHNR and CDR2 as FQNEAQ (reference sequence). The DNA of the CDR3 is TGTGCCAGCAGCTCCTTAGAGAGGTCCCAAGCTTTCTTT. Protein product: CASSSLERSQAFF.

The genes are TRBV5-1 and TRBJ2-5, with D unclear. Trimming took off 4 bases at V and 5 bases at J, with 9 bases between the two ends. CDR3 length equals 12 residues. Germline V CDR1 and CDR2: SGHRS, YFSETQ. CDR3 region: CASSAGAETQYF. In DNA form, the CDR3 reads TGCGCCAGCAGCGCTGGAGCGGAGACCCAGTACTTC.

The J gene is TRBJ2-6, the V gene TRBV9, with 11 bases lining up with TRBD2. Germline trimming cut 4 bases from V and 11 bases from J; bases unmatched to any gene: 8. The CDR3 loop spans 15 amino acids. Germline values: CDR1 SGDLS, CDR2 YYNGEE. DNA for the CDR3: TGTGCCAGCAGCACCGTAGCGGGGGGGCCACACGTCCTGACTTTC. It translates to CASSTVAGGPHVLTF.

The rearrangement uses TRBV29-1 and TRBJ1-3; no clear D. The germline V and J ends were trimmed by 7 bases and 2 bases, with 15 bases remaining between them. The CDR3 covers 14 residues. Germline CDR1 SQVTM, CDR2 ANQGSEA. The chain's CDR3 is CSAAGPGTGNTIYF. In DNA, the CDR3 is TGCAGCGCCGCAGGTCCCGGGACTGGAAACACCATATATTTT.

This clone was counted only a few times. This chain connects TRBV10-3 to TRBJ1-6; D gene uncertain. This CDR3 is 13 amino acids long. Trimming left V 11 bases short and J 7 bases short, with 15 bases between. In germline, CDR1 is ENHRY, CDR2 SYGVKD. The DNA for the CDR3 is TGTGCCTCCGGGCGGGGTGGAAATTCACCCCTCCACTTT. Its translation is CASGRGGNSPLHF.

The chain carries TRBV7-9 and TRBJ2-1; 8 bases map to TRBD1. CDR3 length equals 13 residues. Germline CDR1 is SEHNR and CDR2 is FQNEAQ (reference sequence). The trim removed 1 base at V and 9 bases at J, leaving 2 bases unmatched. The CDR3 DNA reads TGTGCCAGCAGCTTAGGGACAGGGACTGAGCAGTTCTTC. Amino acid sequence: CASSLGTGTEQFF.

This rearrangement joins TRBV7-9 to TRBJ2-3; 13 bases are a match to TRBD2. The CDR3 contains 16 residues. The germline V gene encodes CDR1 SEHNR and CDR2 FQNEAQ (reference sequence). V shed 5 bases and J 3 bases; nucleotides not matched to a gene: 5. CDR3 nucleotide sequence: TGTGCCAGCAGCCAACTGACTAGCGGGAGGACAGATACGCAGTATTTT. As protein: CASSQLTSGRTDTQYF.

The count of this clone is one. The genes are TRBV3-1 (or the pseudogene TRBV3-2) and TRBJ2-7, with D hard to call. Germline CDR1 reads LGHDT; CDR2 reads YNNKEL (reference sequence). The germline V and J ends were trimmed by 2 bases and 1 base, with 6 bases remaining between them. CDR3 length: 13 amino acids. As DNA, the CDR3 is TGTGCCAGCAGCCAACACCAGTCCTACGAGCAGTACTTC. Amino acid sequence: CASSQHQSYEQYF.

V is TRBV6-5 and J is TRBJ1-2, with D unclear. The V gene's germline CDR1 is MNHEY and CDR2 SVGAGI. The CDR3 runs to 11 residues. V gave up 10 bases and J gave up 3 bases, with 9 bases separating them. This chain's CDR3 is CATDGDYGYTF. Here the CDR3 DNA reads TGTGCCACCGACGGGGACTATGGCTACACCTTC.

The rearrangement links TRBV3-1 (or the pseudogene TRBV3-2) to TRBJ1-1, with a possible D match to TRBD1 (5 bases). This CDR3 has 13 residues. Trimming left V 0 bases short and J 10 bases short, with 12 bases between. Germline CDR1 reads LGHDT; CDR2 reads YNNKEL (reference sequence). CDR3 region: CASSQDDGGVAFF. The CDR3 nucleotides are TGTGCCAGCAGCCAAGACGATGGAGGGGTAGCTTTCTTT.

This chain uses TRBV7-6 with TRBJ2-1; 7 positions agree with TRBD2. The CDR3 runs 16 residues. Germline trimming cut 5 bases from V and 8 bases from J; bases unmatched to any gene: 15. CDR1 is SGHVS and CDR2 is FNYEAQ in the germline V gene. CDR3 coding DNA: TGTGCCAGCAGCCCGCGGGGAGCGGGAACATTGGATGAGCAGTTCTTC. It encodes CASSPRGAGTLDEQFF. Supplemented by reference TRBV7-6 and TRBJ2-1, the full variable domain reads GAGVSQSPRYKVTKRGQDVALRCDPISGHVSLYWYRQALGQGPEFLTYFNYEAQQDKSGLPNDRFSAERPEGSISTLTIQRTEQRDSAMYRCASSPRGAGTLDEQFFGPGTRLTVL.

The sample holds one count of this clone. The rearrangement joins TRBV5-4 to TRBJ1-3, with D hard to call. V was pared by 2 bases and J by 4 bases, with 4 bases between. The germline V gene encodes CDR1 SGHNT and CDR2 YYREEE (reference sequence). This CDR3 is 12 amino acids long. This CDR3 is CASSLSGNTIYF. CDR3 coding DNA: TGTGCCAGCAGCTTATCGGGAAACACCATATATTTT. Combining the CDR3 with reference TRBV5-4 and TRBJ1-3 gives the whole variable domain ETGVTQSPTHLIKTRGQQVTLRCSSQSGHNTVSWYQQALGQGPQFIFQYYREEENGRGNFPPRFSGLQFPNYSSELNVNALELDDSALYLCASSLSGNTIYFGEGSWLTVV.

This sequence joins TRBV6-5 and TRBJ1-5, with 7 bases aligning to TRBD1. Germline V CDR1 and CDR2: MNHEY, SVGAGI. This CDR3 is built from 15 residues. Germline trimming cut 4 bases from V and 4 bases from J; bases unmatched to any gene: 7. The CDR3: CASSSQEQGNQPQHF. CDR3 DNA sequence: TGTGCCAGCAGTTCGCAGGAACAGGGGAATCAGCCCCAGCATTTT.

V usage is TRBV15 and J usage is TRBJ2-5; 9 bases line up with TRBD1. Germline V lookup: CDR1 LNHNV, CDR2 YYDKDF (reference sequence). V dropped 3 bases and J dropped 1; count of bases not matched to a gene: 0. The length of the CDR3 is 14 residues. The CDR3 DNA reads as TGTGCCACCAGCAGGGGACAGGGCCAAGAGACCCAGTACTTC. This sequence encodes CATSRGQGQETQYF.

A single count supports this clone. V is TRBV6-5 and J is TRBJ1-3; D remains unclear. V was trimmed by 3 bases and J by 0 bases, leaving 9 bases between them. The V gene's germline CDR1 is MNHEY and CDR2 SVGAGI. CDR3 length equals 15 residues. CDR3 in DNA: TGTGCCAGCAGTTATTCGGTGAGCTCTGGAAACACCATATATTTT. This sequence encodes CASSYSVSSGNTIYF.

The chain employs TRBV5-1 and TRBJ2-2; TRBD1 matches 9 bases. Germline CDR1 reads SGHRS; CDR2 reads YFSETQ. The CDR3 covers 18 residues. V lost 0 bases, J lost 4 bases, and 10 bases stayed unmatched. This CDR3 is CASSLVGTGTGRTGELFF. The CDR3 DNA sequence: TGCGCCAGCAGCTTGGTGGGGACCGGGACAGGGCGCACCGGGGAGCTGTTTTTT.

V usage is TRBV19 and J usage is TRBJ1-6, with unresolved D. V was trimmed by 8 bases and J by 13 bases, leaving 18 bases between them. The CDR3 spans 13 residues. Germline CDR1 LNHDA, CDR2 SQIVND (reference sequence). In DNA form, the CDR3 reads TGTGCCAGTCATGCGGCGGGCTTTGGGCCCCTCCACTTT. It codes for CASHAAGFGPLHF. Variable domain in full (rest from reference TRBV19 and TRBJ1-6): DGGITQSPKYLFRKEGQNVTLSCEQNLNHDAMYWYRQDPGQGLRLIYYSQIVNDFQKGDIAEGYSVSREKKESFPLTVTSAQKNPTAFYLCASHAAGFGPLHFGNGTRLTVT.

The chain carries TRBV28 and TRBJ2-1, with 7 bases matching TRBD2. CDR1 and CDR2 from the germline V gene are MDHEN and SYDVKM. This CDR3 spans 19 amino acids. With V trimmed by 5 bases and J by 0 bases, 16 bases remained unmatched. The CDR3 loop is CASSNTGLEYGSSYNEQFF. DNA of the CDR3: TGTGCCAGCAGTAACACAGGACTAGAGTATGGTTCCTCCTACAATGAGCAGTTCTTC. The variable domain in full, completed from reference TRBV28 and TRBJ2-1, reads DVKVTQSSRYLVKRTGEKVFLECVQDMDHENMFWYRQDPGLGLRLIYFSYDVKMKEKGDIPEGYSVSREKKERFSLILESASTNQTSMYLCASSNTGLEYGSSYNEQFFGPGTRLTVL.